The sequence of this TCR beta chain was determined in a study of blood T cell repertoires in COVID-19. Study-level background: Specimens from acute and convalescent COVID-19 originated in the United States, Italy and Spain.

Profiling relied on immunoSEQ multiplex PCR, and the TCRdb table lists in-frame clones only, not all of them. Counted here are 150,000 to 180,000 clones, approximately 83% occurring once; the ten biggest clones make up over 10%. With 6 bases clipped from V and 5 bases from J, the junction kept 11 bases outside the gene matches. Germline CDR1 reads ENHRY; CDR2 reads SYGVKD. This CDR3 spans 15 amino acids. V gene TRBV10-3 combines with J gene TRBJ1-2; 8 bases fit TRBD1. This TCR was sampled from a woman aged 60 to 75 with COVID-19, enrolled during active disease. Sequences were obtained from peripheral blood. In DNA, the CDR3 is TGTGCCATCAGACCCAACAGGGGGAAAGGGTATGGCTACACCTTC. Translating gives CAIRPNRGKGYGYTF.